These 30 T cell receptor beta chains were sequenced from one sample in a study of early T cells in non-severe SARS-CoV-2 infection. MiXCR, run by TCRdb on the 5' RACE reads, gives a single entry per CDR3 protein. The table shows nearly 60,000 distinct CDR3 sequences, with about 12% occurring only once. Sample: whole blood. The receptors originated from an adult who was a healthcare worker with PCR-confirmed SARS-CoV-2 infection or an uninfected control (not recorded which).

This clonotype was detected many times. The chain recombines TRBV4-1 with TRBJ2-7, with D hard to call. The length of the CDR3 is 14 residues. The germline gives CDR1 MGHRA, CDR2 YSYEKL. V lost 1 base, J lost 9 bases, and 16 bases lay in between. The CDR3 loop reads CASSQVSSNSLQYF. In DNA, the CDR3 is TGCGCCAGCAGCCAAGTCTCTAGTAACTCCTTGCAGTACTTC.

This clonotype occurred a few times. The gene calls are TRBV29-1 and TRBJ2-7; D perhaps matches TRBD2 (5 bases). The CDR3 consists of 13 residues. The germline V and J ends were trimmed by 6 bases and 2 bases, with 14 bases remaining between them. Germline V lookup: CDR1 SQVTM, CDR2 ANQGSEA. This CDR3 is CSVVSGLTYEQYF. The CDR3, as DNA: TGCAGCGTAGTCTCTGGACTCACCTACGAGCAGTACTTC.

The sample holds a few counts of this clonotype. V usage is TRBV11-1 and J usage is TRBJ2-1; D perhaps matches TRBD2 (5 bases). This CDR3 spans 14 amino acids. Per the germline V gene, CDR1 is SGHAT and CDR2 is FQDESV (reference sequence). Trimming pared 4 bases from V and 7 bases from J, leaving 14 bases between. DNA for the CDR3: TGTGCCAGCAGCTCCAGACGGGATTCGAATGAGCAGTTCTTC. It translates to CASSSRRDSNEQFF.

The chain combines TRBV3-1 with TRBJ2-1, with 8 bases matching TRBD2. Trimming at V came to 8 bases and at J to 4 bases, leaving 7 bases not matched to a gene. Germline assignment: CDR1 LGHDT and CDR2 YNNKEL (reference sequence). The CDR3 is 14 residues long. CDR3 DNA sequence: TGTGCCAGCGGGCGTAGCGGGGTTTACAATGAGCAGTTCTTC. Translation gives CASGRSGVYNEQFF.

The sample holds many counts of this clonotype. CDR3 sequence reads: CASSLAGQGYEQYF. CDR3 nucleotide sequence: TGCGCCAGCAGCTTGGCCGGACAGGGCTACGAGCAGTACTTC. The rearrangement joins TRBV5-1 to TRBJ2-7; 8 bases align to TRBD1. CDR1 SGHRS and CDR2 YFSETQ come from the germline V gene. The CDR3 runs to 14 residues. J gave up 3 bases and V 0 bases, and 2 bases lay outside the gene matches.

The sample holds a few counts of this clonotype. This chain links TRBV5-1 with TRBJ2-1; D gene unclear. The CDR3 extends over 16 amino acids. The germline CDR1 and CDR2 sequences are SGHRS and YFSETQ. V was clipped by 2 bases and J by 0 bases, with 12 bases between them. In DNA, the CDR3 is TGCGCCAGCAGCTTAGCCGGACCCCTCTCCTACAATGAGCAGTTCTTC. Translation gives CASSLAGPLSYNEQFF. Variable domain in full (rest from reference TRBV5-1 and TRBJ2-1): KAGVTQTPRYLIKTRGQQVTLSCSPISGHRSVSWYQQTPGQGLQFLFEYFSETQRNKGNFPGRFSGRQFSNSRSEMNVSTLELGDSALYLCASSLAGPLSYNEQFFGPGTRLTVL.

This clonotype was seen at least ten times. DNA for the CDR3: TGCAGTGCTAGAGATGTTTGGACCGGGGAGCTGTTTTTT. Translated: CSARDVWTGELFF. The V and J genes are TRBV20-1 and TRBJ2-2; D gene uncertain. Deletions cut 0 bases from V and 5 bases from J, with 7 bases between. The CDR3 totals 13 residues. Germline values: CDR1 DFQATT, CDR2 SNEGSKA (reference sequence).

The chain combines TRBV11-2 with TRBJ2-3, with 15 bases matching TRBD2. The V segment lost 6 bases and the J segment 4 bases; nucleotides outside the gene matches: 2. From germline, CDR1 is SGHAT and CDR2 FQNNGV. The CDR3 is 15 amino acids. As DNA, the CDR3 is TGTGCCAGCAGGTGGACTAGCGGGGGGGCAGATACGCAGTATTTT. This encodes CASRWTSGGADTQYF.

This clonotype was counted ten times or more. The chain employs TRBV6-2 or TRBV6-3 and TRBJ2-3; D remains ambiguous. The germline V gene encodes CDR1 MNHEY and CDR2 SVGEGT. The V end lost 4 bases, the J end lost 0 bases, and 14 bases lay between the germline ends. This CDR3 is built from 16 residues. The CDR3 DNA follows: TGTGCCAGCAGTTCACGCAGGCGCGGTAGCACAGATACGCAGTATTTT. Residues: CASSSRRRGSTDTQYF.

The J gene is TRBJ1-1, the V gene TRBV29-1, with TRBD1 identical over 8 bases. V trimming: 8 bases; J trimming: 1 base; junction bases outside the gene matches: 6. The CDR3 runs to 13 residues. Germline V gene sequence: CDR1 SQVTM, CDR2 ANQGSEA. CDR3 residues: CSTRTGQNTEAFF. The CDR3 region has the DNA TGCAGCACCAGGACAGGGCAGAACACTGAAGCTTTCTTT. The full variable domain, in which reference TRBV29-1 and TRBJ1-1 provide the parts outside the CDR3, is SAVISQKPSRDICQRGTSLTIQCQVDSQVTMMFWYRQQPGQSLTLIATANQGSEATYESGFVIDKFPISRPNLTFSTLTVSNMSPEDSSIYLCSTRTGQNTEAFFGQGTRLTVV.

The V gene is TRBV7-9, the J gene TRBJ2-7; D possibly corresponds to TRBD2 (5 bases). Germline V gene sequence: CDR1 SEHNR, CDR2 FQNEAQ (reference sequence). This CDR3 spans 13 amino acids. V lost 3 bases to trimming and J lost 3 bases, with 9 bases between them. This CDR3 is CASSLVGDYEQYF. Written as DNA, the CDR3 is TGTGCCAGCAGCTTGGTCGGGGACTACGAGCAGTACTTC.

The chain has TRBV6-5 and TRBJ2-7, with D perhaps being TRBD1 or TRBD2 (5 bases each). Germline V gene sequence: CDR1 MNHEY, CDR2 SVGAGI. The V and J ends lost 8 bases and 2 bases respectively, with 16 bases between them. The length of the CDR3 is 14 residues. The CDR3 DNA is TGTGCCAGCGCTTCCGGGACGCGGCCCTACGAGCAGTACTTC. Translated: CASASGTRPYEQYF.

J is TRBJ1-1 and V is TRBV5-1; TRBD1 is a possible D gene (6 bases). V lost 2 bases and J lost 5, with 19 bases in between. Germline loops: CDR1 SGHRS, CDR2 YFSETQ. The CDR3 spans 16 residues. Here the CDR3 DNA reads TGCGCCAGCAGCTTACTAAGCAGGGGCACAGTGACTGAAGCTTTCTTT. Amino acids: CASSLLSRGTVTEAFF.

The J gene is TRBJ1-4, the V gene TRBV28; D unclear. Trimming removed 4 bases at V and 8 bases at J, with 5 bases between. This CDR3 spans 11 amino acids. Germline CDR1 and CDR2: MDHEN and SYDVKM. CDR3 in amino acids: CASSSKEKLFF. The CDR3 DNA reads TGTGCCAGCAGTTCAAAGGAAAAACTGTTTTTT.

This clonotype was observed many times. CDR3: CASSVEGETYNEQFF. Here the CDR3 DNA reads TGTGCCAGTAGTGTCGAGGGGGAAACCTACAATGAGCAGTTCTTC. This chain links TRBV19 with TRBJ2-1; TRBD1 might be the D (6 bases). The CDR3 spans 15 residues. V lost 5 bases and J lost 2, with 13 bases in between. Germline V CDR1 and CDR2: LNHDA, SQIVND (reference sequence).

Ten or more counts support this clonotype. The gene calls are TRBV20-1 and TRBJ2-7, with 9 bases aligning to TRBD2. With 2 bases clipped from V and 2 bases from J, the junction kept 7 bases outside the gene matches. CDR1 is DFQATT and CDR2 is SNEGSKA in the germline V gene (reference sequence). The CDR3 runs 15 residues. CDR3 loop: CSARNRLAGTYEQYF. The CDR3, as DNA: TGCAGTGCTAGAAATCGGCTAGCGGGGACCTACGAGCAGTACTTC.

The CDR3 here is CASSYVLGSSYNSPLHF. CDR3 nucleotides: TGTGCCAGCAGTTACGTGTTGGGGAGCTCCTATAATTCACCCCTCCACTTT. The V and J genes are TRBV6-5 and TRBJ1-6; D gene uncertain. CDR1 MNHEY and CDR2 SVGAGI come from the germline V gene. This CDR3 region has 17 residues. Trimming left V 2 bases short and J 0 bases short, with 11 bases between.

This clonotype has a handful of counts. This CDR3 is CASSALGQAGSYEQYF. The CDR3 DNA reads TGTGCCAGCAGCGCACTAGGACAGGCGGGCTCGTACGAGCAGTACTTC. This chain links TRBV9 with TRBJ2-7; 7 bases fit TRBD1. The CDR3 has 16 residues. The junction had 13 bases not matched to a gene; V was cut back by 3 bases and J by 4 bases. Germline CDR1 and CDR2: SGDLS and YYNGEE.

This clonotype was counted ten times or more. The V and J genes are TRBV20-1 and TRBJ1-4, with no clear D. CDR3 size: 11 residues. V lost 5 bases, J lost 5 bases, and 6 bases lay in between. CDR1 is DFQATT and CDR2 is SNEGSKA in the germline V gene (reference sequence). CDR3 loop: CSAPTNEKLFF. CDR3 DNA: TGCAGTGCTCCGACAAATGAAAAACTGTTTTTT.

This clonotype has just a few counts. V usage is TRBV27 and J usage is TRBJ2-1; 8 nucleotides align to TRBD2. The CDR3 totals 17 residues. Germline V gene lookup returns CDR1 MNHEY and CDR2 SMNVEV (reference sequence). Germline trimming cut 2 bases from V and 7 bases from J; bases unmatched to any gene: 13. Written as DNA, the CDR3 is TGTGCCAGCAGTTTACGATCCCGGGAGGGCCGGGAGAATGAGCAGTTCTTC. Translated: CASSLRSREGRENEQFF.

The CDR3 sequence is CASSFPGQGVSGANVLTF. In DNA, the CDR3 is TGTGCCAGCAGCTTTCCGGGACAGGGGGTATCTGGGGCCAACGTCCTGACTTTC. The chain employs TRBV7-9 and TRBJ2-6; 11 nucleotides align to TRBD1. V gave up 3 bases and J gave up 1 base; unmatched junction bases: 5. The CDR3 extends over 18 amino acids. CDR1 is SEHNR, CDR2 FQNEAQ, per germline (reference sequence).

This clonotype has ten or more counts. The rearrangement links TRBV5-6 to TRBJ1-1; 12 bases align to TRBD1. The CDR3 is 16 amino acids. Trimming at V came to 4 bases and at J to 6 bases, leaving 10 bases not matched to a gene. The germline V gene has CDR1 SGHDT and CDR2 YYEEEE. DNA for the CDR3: TGTGCCAGCAGCACCGGGACAGGGGGCGGTTTGTCTGAAGCTTTCTTT. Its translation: CASSTGTGGGLSEAFF.

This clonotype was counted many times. Here the CDR3 DNA reads TGCAGCGTCCACAGCGGGAGAGGCACCGGGGAGCTGTTTTTT. Translated, it gives CSVHSGRGTGELFF. The chain joins TRBV29-1 to TRBJ2-2; 8 nucleotides agree with TRBD2. The CDR3 spans 14 residues. The germline CDR1 and CDR2 sequences are SQVTM and ANQGSEA. V lost 6 bases, J lost 4 bases, and 7 bases stayed unmatched.

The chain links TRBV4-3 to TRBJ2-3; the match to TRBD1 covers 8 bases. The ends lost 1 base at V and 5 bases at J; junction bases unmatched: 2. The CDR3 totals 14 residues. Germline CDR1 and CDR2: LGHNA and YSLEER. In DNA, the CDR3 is TGCGCCAGCAGCCAAGGACAGGGGTTAGATACGCAGTATTTT. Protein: CASSQGQGLDTQYF.

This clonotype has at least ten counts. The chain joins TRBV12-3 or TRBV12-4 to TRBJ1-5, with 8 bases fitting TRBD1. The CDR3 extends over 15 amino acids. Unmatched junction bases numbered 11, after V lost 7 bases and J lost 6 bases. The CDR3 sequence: CASTQEAGGFQPQHF. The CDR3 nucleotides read TGTGCCAGCACCCAGGAGGCAGGGGGCTTTCAGCCCCAGCATTTT.

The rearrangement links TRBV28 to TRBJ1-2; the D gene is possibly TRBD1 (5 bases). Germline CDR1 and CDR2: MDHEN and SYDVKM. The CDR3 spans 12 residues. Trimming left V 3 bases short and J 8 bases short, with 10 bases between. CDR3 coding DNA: TGTGCCAGCAGTTTTATGGGGGAGGGCTACACCTTC. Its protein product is CASSFMGEGYTF.

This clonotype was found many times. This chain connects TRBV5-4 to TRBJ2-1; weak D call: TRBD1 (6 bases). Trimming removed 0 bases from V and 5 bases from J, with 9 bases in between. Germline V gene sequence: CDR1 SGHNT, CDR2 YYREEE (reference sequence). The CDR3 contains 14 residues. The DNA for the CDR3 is TGTGCCAGCAGCTTGGGTGGACAGAACAATGAGCAGTTCTTC. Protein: CASSLGGQNNEQFF.

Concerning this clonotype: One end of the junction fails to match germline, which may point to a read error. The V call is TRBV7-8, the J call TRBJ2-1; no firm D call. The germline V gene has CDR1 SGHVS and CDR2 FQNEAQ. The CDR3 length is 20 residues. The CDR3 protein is CASTLVGLHRDSVSYNEQFF. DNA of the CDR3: TGTGCCAGCACCTTAGTAGGGCTCCACCGAGACTCCGTCTCCTACAATGAGCAGTTCTTC.

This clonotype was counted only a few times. The DNA of the CDR3 is TGTGCCAGCACCCTAGGGGCAGCCACAGATACGCAGTATTTT. It translates to CASTLGAATDTQYF. The chain employs TRBV5-6 and TRBJ2-3; D might be TRBD1 (5 bases). Trimming cost V 6 bases and J 2 bases, with 13 bases left between them. The germline CDR1 and CDR2 sequences are SGHDT and YYEEEE. This CDR3 comprises 14 residues.

CDR3 coding DNA: TGTGCCAGTAGTTTCCAGGGGGCTAATGAGCAGTTCTTC. Translated: CASSFQGANEQFF. The chain combines TRBV19 with TRBJ2-1; 8 bases line up with TRBD1. Looked up from germline, CDR1 is LNHDA and CDR2 is SQIVND (reference sequence). CDR3 length equals 13 residues. V dropped 5 bases and J dropped 7; count of bases not matched to a gene: 4.